This T cell receptor (beta chain) was profiled in a study of cytomegalovirus exposure and HLA in healthy donors. Vbeta (60) and Jbeta (13) primers were used in the PCR. Profiling relied on immunoSEQ multiplex PCR, and the TCRdb table lists in-frame clones only, not all of them. Found here are fewer than 150,000 clones, around two thirds of them singletons; the top ten hold 8.2%. The V segment lost 0 bases and the J segment 1 base; nucleotides outside the gene matches: 2. In germline, CDR1 is SGHNT, CDR2 YYREEE (reference sequence). This CDR3 has 15 amino acids. The source material was PBMCs. This sequence joins TRBV5-4 and TRBJ2-5; 8 bases map to TRBD1. This sequence was found in a woman in her thirties or forties in good health and CMV-seropositive. DNA for the CDR3: TGTGCCAGCAGCTTGGATACAGGGGGCCAAGAGACCCAGTACTTC. Translation gives CASSLDTGGQETQYF.